This T cell receptor (beta chain) was observed in a study of PD-1 blockade in classical Hodgkin lymphoma. The repertoire was sequenced with immunoSEQ multiplex PCR; TCRdb's copy has only in-frame clones and lacks some. In the table there are almost 100,000 clones, roughly 90% of which are singletons. Brentuximab vedotin exposure varied, and every patient relapsed after autologous stem cell transplantation. V was pared by 5 bases and J by 4 bases, with 3 bases of the junction left unmatched. The V gene's germline CDR1 is MRHNA and CDR2 SNTAGT. The CDR3 covers 14 residues. V is TRBV6-4 and J is TRBJ2-1, with 9 nucleotides matching TRBD2. The origin of this receptor is a human donor with classical Hodgkin lymphoma. This specimen was peripheral blood mononuclear cells (PBMCs), taken at baseline. CDR3 coding DNA: TGTGCCAGCAGTATTAGCGGGAGTTACAATGAGCAGTTCTTC. This translates into CASSISGSYNEQFF.